The source of this TCR beta chain is a study of T cell repertoires in cytomegalovirus infection. Germline values: CDR1 LGHNA, CDR2 YSLEER. The CDR3 runs 13 residues. Concerning this clonotype itself: As yet, its antigen is unknown. A read error may account for a junction end that differs from germline.

TCRdb fed the reads into MiXCR, producing one record per CDR3 protein. The table lists about a million distinct CDR3 sequences, about 33% of them singletons. The TCR comes from a human donor in good health (CMV status not recorded). Some clones in this sample may be carry-over from other donors' samples. Material: cultured CD8+ T cells from PBMCs, obtained from culture after CMV antigen stimulation. The chain carries TRBV4-3 and TRBJ1-3; a weak D match, TRBD1 (5 bases). The CDR3 reads CASSQDSGNTIYF. DNA of the CDR3: TGTGCCAGCAGCCAAGACAGCGGAAACACCATATATTTT.